This T cell receptor (beta chain) was captured in a study of blood T cell repertoires in COVID-19. This clone was recorded a few times. The method was immunoSEQ multiplex PCR; TCRdb's version includes in-frame clones alone and lacks a portion of them. In the table there are 120,000 or so clones, 85% of which are singletons. This receptor was taken from a woman aged 80 or over with acute or convalescent COVID-19. The sequenced material came from peripheral blood.

The CDR3 region has the DNA TGCAGCGTTCTACAGGCCGGCTACACCTTC. The encoded protein is CSVLQAGYTF. The gene calls are TRBV29-1 and TRBJ1-2, with D possibly matching TRBD1 (5 bases). The CDR3 sequence is 10 residues long. Germline V CDR1 and CDR2: SQVTM, ANQGSEA. The germline V and J ends were trimmed by 5 bases and 8 bases, with 9 bases remaining between them.